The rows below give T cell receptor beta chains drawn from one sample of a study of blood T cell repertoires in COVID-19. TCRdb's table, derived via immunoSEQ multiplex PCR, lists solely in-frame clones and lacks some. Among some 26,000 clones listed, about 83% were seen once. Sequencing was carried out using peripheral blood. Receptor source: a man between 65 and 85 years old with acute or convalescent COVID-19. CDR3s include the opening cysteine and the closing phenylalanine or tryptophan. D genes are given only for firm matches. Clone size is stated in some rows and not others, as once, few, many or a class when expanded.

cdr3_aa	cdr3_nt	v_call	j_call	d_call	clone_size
CASSLDHSTSTPETQYF	TGTGCCAGCAGCCTCGATCACTCTACTAGCACCCCAGAGACCCAGTACTTC	TRBV7-6	TRBJ2-5	-	few
CAWSPGQGLYYGYTF	TGTGCCTGGAGTCCGGGACAGGGGCTTTACTATGGCTACACCTTC	TRBV30	TRBJ1-2	TRBD1	-
CASSLIGTDKAYEQYF	TGTGCCAGCAGTTTAATTGGGACAGATAAAGCCTACGAGCAGTACTTC	TRBV28	TRBJ2-7	TRBD1	few
CASSLELAASTDTQYF	TGTGCCAGCAGCTTGGAACTAGCGGCTAGCACAGATACGCAGTATTTT	TRBV5-6	TRBJ2-3	TRBD2	-
CASSTRASGGTDTQYF	TGTGCCAGTAGTACCCGGGCTAGCGGGGGGACAGATACGCAGTATTTT	TRBV19	TRBJ2-3	TRBD2	-
CASGGYNSPLHF	TGTGCCAGCGGGGGCTATAATTCACCCCTCCACTTT	TRBV19	TRBJ1-6	-	-
CASSVVQNNSPLHF	TGTGCCAGCAGCGTAGTACAGAACAATTCACCCCTCCACTTT	TRBV9	TRBJ1-6	-	-
CASSLNRDTEAFF	TGTGCCAGCAGCTTAAACAGAGACACTGAAGCTTTCTTT	TRBV7-8	TRBJ1-1	-	once
CASSSGQDTQYF	TGTGCCAGCAGCTCCGGACAGGATACGCAGTATTTT	TRBV28	TRBJ2-3	-	-
CASSTPGLAGETQYF	TGTGCCAGCAGCACGCCTGGACTAGCGGGAGAGACCCAGTACTTC	TRBV3-1/TRBV3-2	TRBJ2-5	TRBD2	-
CASSSQTGAYGYTF	TGTGCCAGTAGCAGCCAAACAGGGGCCTATGGCTACACCTTC	TRBV19	TRBJ1-2	TRBD1	large
CASSLTSGAETQYF	TGTGCCAGCAGCCTTACCTCAGGGGCAGAGACCCAGTACTTC	TRBV11-2	TRBJ2-5	-	-
CASSLLLGYNEQFF	TGTGCCAGCTCCCTCTTGCTCGGGTACAATGAGCAGTTCTTC	TRBV2	TRBJ2-1	-	-
CASSPGQGDQPQHF	TGCGCCAGCAGCCCCGGACAGGGGGATCAGCCCCAGCATTTT	TRBV5-1	TRBJ1-5	TRBD1	-
CASSSGGASGELFF	TGTGCCAGCAGCTCCGGGGGGGCGAGCGGGGAGCTGTTTTTT	TRBV5-6	TRBJ2-2	TRBD2	-
CASSLVTGRDTDTQYF	TGTGCCAGCAGCTTAGTCACTGGACGGGACACAGATACGCAGTATTTT	TRBV7-8	TRBJ2-3	-	-
CASSLNSDTIYF	TGTGCCAGCAGTTTAAATTCGGACACCATATATTTT	TRBV12-3/TRBV12-4	TRBJ1-3	-	-
CASSRGPGNTIYF	TGTGCCAGCAGCAGGGGGCCTGGAAACACCATATATTTT	TRBV6-5	TRBJ1-3	TRBD1	-
CASSIGEIWEGAPLHF	TGTGCCAGTAGTATAGGCGAGATCTGGGAGGGCGCACCCCTCCACTTT	TRBV19	TRBJ1-6	-	-
CASSLDGRGTEAFF	TGCGCCAGCAGCTTGGATGGCCGTGGCACTGAAGCTTTCTTT	TRBV5-1	TRBJ1-1	-	-
CASSLVSGGTDTQYF	TGTGCCAGCAGCTTAGTGTCAGGGGGCACAGATACGCAGTATTTT	TRBV7-2	TRBJ2-3	-	-
CASSLRPVPTGANVLTF	TGTGCCAGCAGCTTACGCCCGGTACCCACGGGGGCCAACGTCCTGACTTTC	TRBV7-2	TRBJ2-6	-	-
CASSLAEADRFTDTQYF	TGTGCCAGCAGTTTAGCAGAGGCGGACAGGTTCACAGATACGCAGTATTTT	TRBV28	TRBJ2-3	TRBD1	-
CASSRTLRNSPLHF	TGTGCCAGCAGTCGGACTCTTCGAAATTCACCCCTCCACTTT	TRBV6-5	TRBJ1-6	-	-
CASSPFSGSGDEKLFF	TGTGCCAGCTCACCATTCTCAGGTTCGGGAGATGAAAAACTGTTTTTT	TRBV18	TRBJ1-4	-	-
CASSLDLSSYEQYF	TGTGCCAGCAGCTTAGACCTGAGCTCCTACGAGCAGTACTTC	TRBV11-2	TRBJ2-7	-	-
CASSYGAGRSYEQYF	TGTGCCAGCAGTTACGGGGCAGGGAGGTCCTACGAGCAGTACTTC	TRBV6-2/TRBV6-3	TRBJ2-7	-	-
CASSLVGTGEEKLFF	TGTGCCAGCAGCTTGGTCGGGACAGGGGAGGAAAAACTGTTTTTT	TRBV5-5	TRBJ1-4	TRBD1	few